The rows below give T cell receptor beta chains drawn from one sample of a study of tumor-infiltrating lymphocytes in primary liver carcinoma. TCRdb used MiXCR to reprocess the multiplex PCR reads, holding one entry per CDR3 protein. The sample yields roughly 190,000 distinct CDR3 sequences, approximately 86% seen once. Material for sequencing was tumor tissue from primary liver carcinoma. The receptors derive from a man aged 35-49 years with primary liver carcinoma and hepatitis B virus infection. The CDR3 runs from the conserved cysteine through the conserved F or W. Fields, in order: D gene, J gene, clone size, V gene, CDR3 protein, CDR3 DNA. D genes are given only for firm matches. Clone size is shown for a subset of rows, as once, few, many or a class of expanded clone.

d_gene: NA; j_gene: TRBJ1-2; abundance: once; v_gene: TRBV11-1; CDR3aa: CASSLGQSDYTF; CDR3nt: TGTGCCAGCAGCTTAGGGCAAAGCGACTACACCTTC
d_gene: TRBD2; j_gene: TRBJ2-1; abundance: NA; v_gene: TRBV6-2/TRBV6-3; CDR3aa: CANWTSGIGEQFF; CDR3nt: TGTGCCAACTGGACTAGCGGGATCGGTGAGCAGTTCTTC
d_gene: NA; j_gene: TRBJ1-5; abundance: NA; v_gene: TRBV11-2; CDR3aa: CASSSPGIAGLDTQHF; CDR3nt: TGTGCCAGCAGCTCCCCGGGAATAGCGGGACTGGATACGCAGCATTTT
d_gene: NA; j_gene: TRBJ2-3; abundance: NA; v_gene: TRBV10-3; CDR3aa: CGISVGQTLDTQYF; CDR3nt: TGTGGCATCAGTGTAGGACAAACCCTGGATACGCAGTATTTT
d_gene: NA; j_gene: TRBJ2-6; abundance: NA; v_gene: TRBV30; CDR3aa: CDWSVAGANILTF; CDR3nt: TGTGACTGGAGTGTGGCCGGGGCCAACATTCTGACTTTC
d_gene: NA; j_gene: TRBJ1-5; abundance: NA; v_gene: TRBV11-3; CDR3aa: CASSLRLGVAQPQHF; CDR3nt: TGTGCCAGCAGCTTACGTCTGGGGGTCGCTCAGCCCCAGCATTTT
d_gene: NA; j_gene: TRBJ2-1; abundance: NA; v_gene: TRBV28; CDR3aa: CANSLVGASVNEQFF; CDR3nt: TGTGCCAACAGTTTAGTTGGGGCATCTGTGAATGAGCAGTTCTTC
d_gene: TRBD1; j_gene: TRBJ2-5; abundance: many; v_gene: TRBV29-1; CDR3aa: CSVAGRTGGWETQYF; CDR3nt: TGCAGCGTTGCAGGCAGGACAGGGGGCTGGGAGACCCAGTACTTC
d_gene: NA; j_gene: TRBJ2-1; abundance: NA; v_gene: TRBV12-3/TRBV12-4; CDR3aa: CASSKEAEQSF; CDR3nt: TGTGCCAGCAGTAAGGAGGCGGAGCAGTCCTTC
d_gene: TRBD1; j_gene: TRBJ2-5; abundance: NA; v_gene: TRBV29-1; CDR3aa: CSAETGVSEMQYF; CDR3nt: TGCAGCGCCGAAACAGGGGTTTCGGAGATGCAGTACTTC
d_gene: NA; j_gene: TRBJ2-7; abundance: NA; v_gene: TRBV28; CDR3aa: CASPPTDRVFHEQYF; CDR3nt: TGTGCCAGTCCGCCAACGGATAGGGTCTTCCACGAGCAGTACTTC
d_gene: NA; j_gene: TRBJ1-6; abundance: NA; v_gene: TRBV5-4; CDR3aa: CASTYRTQNSSLHF; CDR3nt: TGTGCCAGCACCTATAGGACACAGAATTCATCCCTCCACTTT
d_gene: TRBD1; j_gene: TRBJ2-5; abundance: NA; v_gene: TRBV7-2; CDR3aa: CASSLAGTGEETQYF; CDR3nt: TGTGCCAGCAGCTTAGCCGGGACAGGGGAAGAGACCCAGTACTTC
d_gene: NA; j_gene: TRBJ1-4; abundance: NA; v_gene: TRBV6-2/TRBV6-3; CDR3aa: CANRSGTEAEKLFF; CDR3nt: TGTGCCAATAGATCCGGGACCGAGGCTGAAAAACTGTTTTTC
d_gene: TRBD1; j_gene: TRBJ1-2; abundance: NA; v_gene: TRBV6-1; CDR3aa: CASSEPGGEYGYTF; CDR3nt: TGTGCCAGCAGTGAACCAGGGGGCGAATATGGCTACACTTTC
d_gene: NA; j_gene: TRBJ2-6; abundance: many; v_gene: TRBV10-3; CDR3aa: CAIKENSGANVLTF; CDR3nt: TGTGCCATCAAGGAGAACTCTGGGGCCAACGTCCTGACTTTC
d_gene: NA; j_gene: TRBJ2-2; abundance: NA; v_gene: TRBV12-3/TRBV12-4; CDR3aa: CASRAWTNQVGELFF; CDR3nt: TGTGCCAGCAGAGCCTGGACTAATCAAGTCGGGGAGCTGTTTTTT
d_gene: TRBD1; j_gene: TRBJ1-1; abundance: NA; v_gene: TRBV29-1; CDR3aa: CSGSGGLGMNAEAFF; CDR3nt: TGCAGTGGGTCAGGGGGCTTGGGAATGAACGCTGAAGCTTTCTTT
d_gene: TRBD1; j_gene: TRBJ2-1; abundance: NA; v_gene: TRBV29-1; CDR3aa: CSLEFRDSEQFF; CDR3nt: TGCAGCCTTGAATTCCGGGACAGTGAGCAGTTCTTC
d_gene: NA; j_gene: TRBJ2-1; abundance: NA; v_gene: TRBV4-2; CDR3aa: CASSQNRGRTYNEQFF; CDR3nt: TGTGCCAGCAGCCAAAATCGGGGGAGGACCTACAATGAGCAGTTCTTC
d_gene: NA; j_gene: TRBJ2-7; abundance: NA; v_gene: TRBV11-2; CDR3aa: CASSLGAREFYEQYF; CDR3nt: TGTGCTAGCAGCTTAGGGGCCAGGGAGTTTTACGAGCAATACTTC
d_gene: NA; j_gene: TRBJ1-1; abundance: NA; v_gene: TRBV6-5; CDR3aa: CASTQTLQVRAFF; CDR3nt: TGTGCCAGTACCCAGACCCTACAGGTGAGGGCTTTCTTT
d_gene: NA; j_gene: TRBJ1-5; abundance: NA; v_gene: TRBV6-1; CDR3aa: CACNEAREKASQHF; CDR3nt: TGTGCCTGCAATGAGGCGAGGGAAAAGGCGTCCCAGCATTTT
d_gene: NA; j_gene: TRBJ2-7; abundance: large; v_gene: TRBV11-2; CDR3aa: CASTKGVEQYF; CDR3nt: TGTGCCAGCACAAAAGGGGTTGAGCAGTACTTC
d_gene: TRBD1; j_gene: TRBJ2-7; abundance: NA; v_gene: TRBV6-1; CDR3aa: CASSERGTGVVSYDQYF; CDR3nt: TGTGCCAGCAGTGAAAGGGGGACAGGGGTCGTCTCCTACGACCAGTACTTC
d_gene: NA; j_gene: TRBJ2-5; abundance: few; v_gene: TRBV5-4; CDR3aa: CASSLDKAIKYF; CDR3nt: TGTGCCAGTAGCTTGGACAAGGCCATCAAATACTTC
d_gene: NA; j_gene: TRBJ2-3; abundance: once; v_gene: TRBV6-1; CDR3aa: CASSEDGSSGTQYF; CDR3nt: TGTGCCAGCAGTGAAGACGGGAGCTCAGGTACGCAGTATTTT
d_gene: NA; j_gene: TRBJ2-6; abundance: NA; v_gene: TRBV11-2; CDR3aa: CANQRPRPGANVLTF; CDR3nt: TGTGCCAATCAGCGGCCGCGCCCTGGTGCCAACGTCCTGACTTTC
d_gene: NA; j_gene: TRBJ1-5; abundance: NA; v_gene: TRBV29-1; CDR3aa: CSVTEGQTGQSQHF; CDR3nt: TGCAGCGTCACCGAAGGGCAAACAGGTCAGTCTCAGCATTTT
d_gene: NA; j_gene: TRBJ2-5; abundance: NA; v_gene: TRBV25-1; CDR3aa: CASSDWAGQEIQCF; CDR3nt: TGTGCCAGCAGTGATTGGGCAGGGCAAGAGATCCAGTGCTTC
d_gene: NA; j_gene: TRBJ1-5; abundance: NA; v_gene: TRBV6-5; CDR3aa: CACSYGGKQPQHF; CDR3nt: TGTGCCTGCAGTTACGGGGGCAAACAGCCCCAGCATTTT
d_gene: NA; j_gene: TRBJ1-2; abundance: NA; v_gene: TRBV6-1; CDR3aa: CAGSALLYGYTF; CDR3nt: TGCGCCGGCAGTGCCCTCCTATATGGCTACACCTTC
d_gene: NA; j_gene: TRBJ2-2; abundance: NA; v_gene: TRBV11-2; CDR3aa: CASREGDWTANTGELFF; CDR3nt: TGTGCCAGCAGAGAAGGGGACTGGACGGCGAACACGGGTGAGCTGTTTTTT
d_gene: TRBD2; j_gene: TRBJ2-1; abundance: NA; v_gene: TRBV5-4; CDR3aa: CANSSNSGDLNEEFF; CDR3nt: TGTGCCAACAGCTCCAATAGCGGGGACCTCAATGAGGAGTTCTTC
d_gene: TRBD2; j_gene: TRBJ2-7; abundance: few; v_gene: TRBV7-9; CDR3aa: CASSFLKLAGKKIVSGEQYF; CDR3nt: TGTGCCAGCAGCTTTCTTAAACTAGCGGGGAAGAAAATTGTCAGTGGCGAGCAGTACTTC
d_gene: TRBD2; j_gene: TRBJ2-2; abundance: many; v_gene: TRBV7-9; CDR3aa: CASSFLAGNTGELFF; CDR3nt: TGTGCCAGCAGCTTTCTAGCGGGGAACACCGGGGAGCTGTTTTTT
d_gene: NA; j_gene: TRBJ2-5; abundance: NA; v_gene: TRBV5-1; CDR3aa: CPSSVDKSGSQETQYF; CDR3nt: TGCCCCAGCAGCGTCGACAAGAGCGGAAGCCAAGAGACCCAGTACTTC
d_gene: NA; j_gene: TRBJ1-1; abundance: NA; v_gene: TRBV14; CDR3aa: CASSQVDLNTEAFF; CDR3nt: TGTGCCAGCAGCCAAGTAGATCTGAACACTGAAGCTTTCTTT
d_gene: TRBD2; j_gene: TRBJ2-7; abundance: NA; v_gene: TRBV29-1; CDR3aa: CSLRPGLGVHEQYF; CDR3nt: TGCAGCCTTAGACCGGGACTAGGTGTCCACGAGCAGTATTTC
d_gene: NA; j_gene: TRBJ2-7; abundance: NA; v_gene: TRBV6-2/TRBV6-3; CDR3aa: CASSLLVMAHEQYF; CDR3nt: TGTGCCAGCAGCCTCCTGGTCATGGCCCACGAGCAGTACTTC
d_gene: NA; j_gene: TRBJ2-3; abundance: NA; v_gene: TRBV6-4; CDR3aa: CASSDSGTWGTDTQYF; CDR3nt: TGTGCCAGCAGTGACTCCGGGACATGGGGCACAGATACGCAGTATTTT
d_gene: NA; j_gene: TRBJ2-7; abundance: NA; v_gene: TRBV4-3; CDR3aa: CASSQSGRGESYKQYF; CDR3nt: TGCGCCAGCAGCCAATCCGGGAGAGGGGAATCCTACAAGCAGTACTTC
d_gene: NA; j_gene: TRBJ2-7; abundance: NA; v_gene: TRBV6-1; CDR3aa: CASSPQYEQYF; CDR3nt: TGTGCCAGCAGCCCTCAGTATGAGCAGTACTTC
d_gene: NA; j_gene: TRBJ1-1; abundance: NA; v_gene: TRBV10-2; CDR3aa: CASREQQLDTEAFF; CDR3nt: TGCGCCAGCAGGGAACAGCAATTGGACACTGAAGCTTTCTTT
d_gene: NA; j_gene: TRBJ1-5; abundance: once; v_gene: TRBV4-1; CDR3aa: CTSSPIEGSNQHEHF; CDR3nt: TGCACCAGCAGTCCCATAGAGGGGAGCAATCAGCACGAGCATTTT
d_gene: TRBD2; j_gene: TRBJ2-1; abundance: NA; v_gene: TRBV12-3/TRBV12-4; CDR3aa: CVSAGRRNEQFF; CDR3nt: TGTGTCAGCGCCGGGAGGAGAAATGAGCAGTTCTTT